The 30 T cell receptor beta chains below all came from one sample that was sequenced in a study of blood T cell repertoires in COVID-19. Sequencing was performed with immunoSEQ multiplex PCR; in TCRdb, only in-frame clones are kept and a portion is missing. Here the sample spans some 360,000 clones, around nine tenths being singletons. The material sequenced was PBMCs or T cells enriched from blood (not recorded which). The receptors come from a woman aged 30 to 39 who had been exposed to COVID-19.

This chain joins TRBV28 and TRBJ1-2; D gene unclear. Per the germline V gene, CDR1 is MDHEN and CDR2 is SYDVKM. The CDR3 consists of 12 residues. The germline V and J ends were trimmed by 5 bases and 4 bases, with 8 bases remaining between them. The CDR3 protein is CASSASLYGYTF. CDR3 bases: TGTGCCAGCAGTGCCTCACTCTATGGCTACACCTTC.

This clone was counted once. V usage is TRBV5-1 and J usage is TRBJ2-7, with 9 bases that match TRBD1. Germline V gene sequence: CDR1 SGHRS, CDR2 YFSETQ. V lost 4 bases and J lost 6; bases outside the gene matches: 2. CDR3 length: 12 residues. The CDR3 reads CASSGQGPEQYF. The CDR3 DNA is TGCGCCAGCAGCGGACAGGGGCCCGAGCAGTACTTC.

The CDR3 nucleotides read TGTGCCACCAGCCGCCGGGGCGGGATGGGCAAAAACATTCAGTACTTC. It yields the protein CATSRRGGMGKNIQYF. The V call is TRBV15, the J call TRBJ2-4, with D possibly being TRBD2 (6 bases). With 5 bases removed from V and 3 bases from J, the gap between germline ends came to 17 bases. The CDR3 runs to 16 residues. CDR1 LNHNV and CDR2 YYDKDF come from the germline V gene (reference sequence). Looking up the rest from reference TRBV15 and TRBJ2-4 gives the full variable domain: DAMVIQNPRYQVTQFGKPVTLSCSQTLNHNVMYWYQQKSSQAPKLLFHYYDKDFNNEADTPDNFQSRRPNTSFCFLDIRSPGLGDTAMYLCATSRRGGMGKNIQYFGAGTRLSVL.

This clone has more than one count but fewer than ten. This chain links TRBV5-6 with TRBJ2-7; D remains unclear. CDR1 is SGHDT, CDR2 YYEEEE, per germline. Trimming pared 0 bases from V and 3 bases from J, leaving 7 bases between. This CDR3 has 13 amino acids. The CDR3: CASSLVDNYEQYF. The CDR3 DNA follows: TGTGCCAGCAGCTTGGTAGACAACTACGAGCAGTACTTC.

The chain links TRBV7-3 to TRBJ1-6; 8 bases line up with TRBD1. CDR3 length: 17 amino acids. J lost 5 bases, V lost 1 base, and 7 bases had no gene match. Germline-derived CDR1 and CDR2 are SGHTA and FQGTGA. CDR3 region: CASSLRGTGLNNSPLHF. In nucleotides, the CDR3 is TGTGCCAGCAGCTTAAGGGGGACAGGACTTAATAATTCACCCCTCCACTTT.

This rearrangement joins TRBV29-1 to TRBJ2-3; 10 bases fit TRBD1. CDR1 and CDR2 (germline): SQVTM, ANQGSEA. The CDR3 runs to 17 residues. V was pared by 3 bases and J by 1 base, with 10 bases of the junction left unmatched. CDR3 DNA: TGCAGCGTTGATACCCGGAGGGGGACAGGGGGCACAGATACGCAGTATTTT. It specifies CSVDTRRGTGGTDTQYF.

The V call is TRBV19, the J call TRBJ1-1, with TRBD1 matching 11 bases. The CDR3 sequence is 15 residues long. Losses at the gene ends were 5 bases for V and 5 bases for J; bases not matched to a gene: 7. From germline, CDR1 is LNHDA and CDR2 SQIVND (reference sequence). The CDR3 spells CASSPGTGGRTEAFF. DNA for the CDR3: TGTGCCAGTAGTCCCGGGACAGGGGGAAGGACTGAAGCTTTCTTT.

The rearrangement joins TRBV7-3 to TRBJ2-2; 10 bases map to TRBD2. V lost 4 bases, J lost 5 bases, and 4 bases stayed unmatched. Germline CDR1 is SGHTA and CDR2 is FQGTGA. CDR3 length: 15 amino acids. In DNA form, the CDR3 reads TGTGCCAGCAGCTCCCCGGGACTAGCGACCGGGGAGCTGTTTTTT. Its translation is CASSSPGLATGELFF.

The chain combines TRBV5-1 with TRBJ2-1; D is uncertain. The CDR3 extends over 17 amino acids. Trimming shortened V by 0 bases and J by 2 bases, and 15 bases separated the two germline ends. Germline lookup yields CDR1 SGHRS and CDR2 YFSETQ. Here the CDR3 DNA reads TGCGCCAGCAGCTTGGGTATTAATCCGGTTCCCTACAATGAGCAGTTCTTC. This sequence encodes CASSLGINPVPYNEQFF. The full variable domain, completed using reference TRBV5-1 and TRBJ2-1, is KAGVTQTPRYLIKTRGQQVTLSCSPISGHRSVSWYQQTPGQGLQFLFEYFSETQRNKGNFPGRFSGRQFSNSRSEMNVSTLELGDSALYLCASSLGINPVPYNEQFFGPGTRLTVL.

This chain uses TRBV9 with TRBJ1-6; D is unclear. This CDR3 region has 9 residues. CDR1 is SGDLS, CDR2 YYNGEE, per germline. V lost 7 bases and J 10 bases, leaving 3 bases between the germline ends. The CDR3 spells CASGSPLHF. As DNA, the CDR3 is TGTGCCAGCGGCTCACCCCTCCACTTT.

A word on this clone: At one boundary the junction diverges from the germline segment, which might be a read error. The V and J genes are TRBV6-5 and TRBJ1-2, with 9 bases aligning to TRBD1. Germline assignment: CDR1 MNHEY and CDR2 SVGAGI. The CDR3 has 14 amino acids. CDR3 sequence (DNA): TGTGCCAGCAGTTACACCGGTTCCGGGACAGGGAAAATCTTC. Amino acids: CASSYTGSGTGKIF.

This clone was detected ten times or more. The chain uses TRBV27 and TRBJ2-5; 10 bases map to TRBD2. CDR1 MNHEY and CDR2 SMNVEV come from the germline V gene (reference sequence). There are 15 residues in the CDR3. Unmatched junction bases numbered 7, after V lost 7 bases and J lost 2 bases. CDR3 sequence (DNA): TGTGCCAGCACCGAAGCGGGAGGGCCTCAAGAGACCCAGTACTTC. It yields the protein CASTEAGGPQETQYF.

In DNA form, the CDR3 reads TGTGCCTGGCAAGGGGTTAATCAGCCCCAGCATTTT. It translates to CAWQGVNQPQHF. The chain has TRBV30 and TRBJ1-5, with D perhaps matching TRBD1 (5 bases). V was clipped by 5 bases and J by 4 bases, with 9 bases between them. The CDR3 totals 12 residues. The germline V gene has CDR1 GTSNPN and CDR2 SVGIG (reference sequence).

This chain joins TRBV7-3 and TRBJ2-3; 11 bases line up with TRBD2. Trimming at V came to 1 base and at J to 4 bases, leaving 4 bases not matched to a gene. CDR1 is SGHTA, CDR2 FQGTGA, per germline. The CDR3 loop spans 16 amino acids. The CDR3 DNA reads as TGTGCCAGCAGCTTAAGGGGTAGCGGGAGGGCAGATACGCAGTATTTT. This encodes CASSLRGSGRADTQYF.

V and J are TRBV24-1 and TRBJ2-1; 8 bases agree with TRBD1. This CDR3 is 16 amino acids long. The V gene's germline CDR1 is KGHDR and CDR2 SFDVKD. V was pared by 4 bases and J by 2 bases, with 6 bases of the junction left unmatched. The CDR3 here is CATSDLGTGPYNEQFF. In nucleotides, the CDR3 is TGTGCCACCAGTGACCTCGGGACAGGCCCCTACAATGAGCAGTTCTTC.

This clone was found once. The chain uses TRBV28 and TRBJ1-3; D call uncertain. V was cut by 3 bases and J by 4 bases, with 10 bases left in between. The CDR3 runs 14 residues. Germline assignment: CDR1 MDHEN and CDR2 SYDVKM. CDR3 bases: TGTGCCAGCAGTTTCTCCAGACAAGGAAACACCATATATTTT. Its protein is CASSFSRQGNTIYF.

In this sample, this clone turned up once. The CDR3, as DNA: TGTGCCAGCAGTTACTCGGCCGGCACAGATACGCAGTATTTT. It encodes CASSYSAGTDTQYF. V gene TRBV6-5 combines with J gene TRBJ2-3, with D unresolved. Germline V gene lookup returns CDR1 MNHEY and CDR2 SVGAGI. The CDR3 totals 14 residues. Trimming shortened V by 0 bases and J by 1 base, and 5 bases separated the two germline ends.

The V call is TRBV5-4, the J call TRBJ2-5; 10 nucleotides line up with TRBD2. The trim removed 0 bases at V and 7 bases at J, leaving 12 bases unmatched. Per germline, CDR1 SGHNT and CDR2 YYREEE (reference sequence). The CDR3 runs 17 residues. CDR3 protein: CASSLGPQASGRVTQYF. In nucleotides, the CDR3 is TGTGCCAGCAGCTTGGGCCCACAAGCTAGCGGGAGAGTGACCCAGTACTTC.

This chain connects TRBV29-1 to TRBJ2-4; TRBD1 matches at 9 bases. Germline loops: CDR1 SQVTM, CDR2 ANQGSEA. The J segment lost 1 base and the V segment lost 1 base, leaving 2 bases of the junction unmatched. The CDR3 loop spans 15 amino acids. The CDR3 region has the DNA TGCAGCGTTGAAGGTGGGACAGGGGCCAAAAACATTCAGTACTTC. This gives the protein CSVEGGTGAKNIQYF.

The DNA for the CDR3 is TGTGCCAGCCGACTTCTTCCTGAGCAGTTCTTC. Protein sequence: CASRLLPEQFF. V and J are TRBV7-9 and TRBJ2-1; unclear D gene. This CDR3 region has 11 residues. Germline values: CDR1 SEHNR, CDR2 FQNEAQ (reference sequence). Trimming took off 8 bases at V and 9 bases at J, with 11 bases between the two ends.

The chain carries TRBV5-6 and TRBJ2-3; no clear D gene. Germline CDR1 reads SGHDT; CDR2 reads YYEEEE. CDR3 size: 14 residues. Trimming pared 0 bases from V and 0 bases from J, leaving 5 bases between. CDR3 loop: CASSLEHSTDTQYF. In DNA form, the CDR3 reads TGTGCCAGCAGCTTGGAGCATAGCACAGATACGCAGTATTTT. Complete variable domain (other parts from reference TRBV5-6 and TRBJ2-3): DAGVTQSPTHLIKTRGQQVTLRCSPKSGHDTVSWYQQALGQGPQFIFQYYEEEERQRGNFPDRFSGHQFPNYSSELNVNALLLGDSALYLCASSLEHSTDTQYFGPGTRLTVL.

The chain has TRBV4-2 and TRBJ2-5, with a tentative D call TRBD2 (6 bases). With 3 bases removed from V and 2 bases from J, the gap between germline ends came to 16 bases. The CDR3 is made up of 16 amino acids. Germline V gene sequence: CDR1 LGHNA, CDR2 YNFKEQ. The DNA for the CDR3 is TGTGCCAGCAGCCAGGCTGGGGCGGGAACGCAAGAGACCCAGTACTTC. Translation: CASSQAGAGTQETQYF.

This clone is a singleton in its sample. The chain links TRBV30 to TRBJ1-2, with D hard to call. The V end lost 7 bases, the J end lost 3 bases, and 6 bases lay between the germline ends. The CDR3 contains 10 residues. Per germline, CDR1 GTSNPN and CDR2 SVGIG (reference sequence). CDR3 DNA sequence: TGTGCCTTATCGTACTATGGCTACACCTTC. It yields the protein CALSYYGYTF.

The chain employs TRBV6-6 and TRBJ1-1; 7 bases are shared with TRBD1. This CDR3 is built from 14 residues. Germline CDR1 reads MNHNY; CDR2 reads SVGAGI (reference sequence). The ends lost 6 bases at V and 7 bases at J; junction bases unmatched: 11. DNA of the CDR3: TGTGCCAGCAGCTACGGGACAGCAGAAGTTGAAGCTTTCTTT. This gives the protein CASSYGTAEVEAFF.

The rearrangement uses TRBV27 and TRBJ2-1, with TRBD2 identical over 11 bases. Germline V gives CDR1 MNHEY, CDR2 SMNVEV (reference sequence). The J segment lost 7 bases and the V segment lost 4 bases, leaving 12 bases of the junction unmatched. This CDR3 has 17 amino acids. CDR3 nucleotides: TGTGCCAGCAGTTCTCTAGGTAGCGGGAGGGCCAGGAATGAGCAGTTCTTC. This encodes CASSSLGSGRARNEQFF.

The rearrangement links TRBV15 to TRBJ2-7; TRBD2 agrees at 8 bases. CDR3 length: 13 residues. Germline V gene lookup returns CDR1 LNHNV and CDR2 YYDKDF (reference sequence). V was pared by 6 bases and J by 4 bases, with 5 bases of the junction left unmatched. CDR3 DNA sequence: TGTGCCACCAGGGGAAGCGGGAGTTACGAGCAGTACTTC. Its protein product is CATRGSGSYEQYF.

The J gene is TRBJ1-2, the V gene TRBV7-9, with TRBD1 matching 10 bases. This CDR3 region has 15 residues. V shed 4 bases and J 2 bases; nucleotides not matched to a gene: 4. In germline, CDR1 is SEHNR, CDR2 FQNEAQ (reference sequence). CDR3 sequence: CASSSDRGRNYGYTF. Here the CDR3 DNA reads TGTGCCAGCAGCTCAGACAGGGGGCGCAACTATGGCTACACCTTC.

The chain has TRBV27 and TRBJ1-1; D perhaps matches TRBD1 (5 bases). This CDR3 has 12 amino acids. Per germline, CDR1 MNHEY and CDR2 SMNVEV (reference sequence). Trimming cost V 10 bases and J 3 bases, with 12 bases left between them. The CDR3 loop reads CATHDRYTEAFF. The CDR3 nucleotides read TGTGCCACTCACGACAGATACACTGAAGCTTTCTTT.

The rearrangement joins TRBV6-5 to TRBJ1-6, with D possibly being TRBD1 (5 bases). V gave up 4 bases and J gave up 8 bases, with 12 bases separating them. This CDR3 spans 14 amino acids. CDR1 is MNHEY and CDR2 is SVGAGI in the germline V gene. The chain's CDR3 is CASSSPQGYSPLHF. CDR3 nucleotide sequence: TGTGCCAGCAGTTCTCCCCAGGGTTATTCACCCCTCCACTTT.

The chain links TRBV4-2 to TRBJ2-7; a possible D gene is TRBD2 (7 bases). With 1 base removed from V and 6 bases from J, the gap between germline ends came to 10 bases. Germline V CDR1 and CDR2: LGHNA, YNFKEQ. CDR3 size: 13 residues. DNA of the CDR3: TGTGCCAGCAGCCAAGGGGGGGGCGGCGAGCAGTACTTC. Translation gives CASSQGGGGEQYF.